The rows below give T cell receptor beta chains drawn from one sample of a study of blood T cell repertoires in COVID-19. The data were produced by immunoSEQ multiplex PCR, yet TCRdb's version contains in-frame clones alone and is incomplete. The data show some 250,000 clones, 82% seen once. The source material was peripheral blood. These receptors originate from a woman aged 60-75 years with active or convalescent COVID-19. CDR3s include the opening cysteine and the closing phenylalanine or tryptophan. The D gene is left open where the match is weak. The size entry is marked missing in some rows and otherwise reads once, few, many or a size class.

D gene: .
V gene: TRBV27
CDR3 length: 17
J gene: TRBJ1-6
clone size: .
CDR3 protein: CASSTGLPFSYNSPLHF
CDR3 DNA: TGTGCCAGCAGTACGGGTCTCCCGTTCTCCTATAATTCACCCCTCCACTTT

D gene: .
V gene: TRBV30
CDR3 length: 13
J gene: TRBJ1-3
clone size: few
CDR3 protein: CAVGQKSGNTIYF
CDR3 DNA: TGTGCCGTAGGACAAAAGTCTGGAAACACCATATATTTT

D gene: TRBD2
V gene: TRBV27
CDR3 length: 15
J gene: TRBJ2-3
clone size: .
CDR3 protein: CASSHGLAADLTQYF
CDR3 DNA: TGTGCCAGCAGTCACGGACTAGCGGCGGACCTAACGCAGTATTTT

D gene: TRBD2
V gene: TRBV9
CDR3 length: 17
J gene: TRBJ2-1
clone size: .
CDR3 protein: CASSLGTSGQRWNEQFF
CDR3 DNA: TGTGCCAGCAGCCTGGGGACTAGCGGGCAACGATGGAATGAGCAGTTCTTC

D gene: .
V gene: TRBV11-1
CDR3 length: 12
J gene: TRBJ2-1
clone size: .
CDR3 protein: CASRHRENEQFF
CDR3 DNA: TGTGCCAGCAGACACAGGGAAAATGAGCAGTTCTTC

D gene: TRBD1
V gene: TRBV6-2/TRBV6-3
CDR3 length: 16
J gene: TRBJ1-6
clone size: .
CDR3 protein: CASSYPGQPGGSPLHF
CDR3 DNA: TGTGCCAGCAGTTACCCTGGACAGCCAGGGGGTTCACCCCTCCACTTT

D gene: .
V gene: TRBV4-3
CDR3 length: 17
J gene: TRBJ1-2
clone size: .
CDR3 protein: CASSQGLTGITNYGYTF
CDR3 DNA: TGCGCCAGCAGCCAAGGGTTGACGGGGATTACTAACTATGGCTACACCTTC

D gene: TRBD1
V gene: TRBV18
CDR3 length: 14
J gene: TRBJ1-1
clone size: few
CDR3 protein: CASSPRTGDTEAFF
CDR3 DNA: TGTGCCAGCTCACCACGCACAGGGGACACTGAAGCTTTCTTT

D gene: .
V gene: TRBV27
CDR3 length: 13
J gene: TRBJ1-1
clone size: .
CDR3 protein: CASSYRKNTEAFF
CDR3 DNA: TGTGCCAGCAGTTACAGGAAGAACACTGAAGCTTTCTTT

D gene: TRBD1
V gene: TRBV30
CDR3 length: 13
J gene: TRBJ1-5
clone size: .
CDR3 protein: CAADRESNQPQHF
CDR3 DNA: TGTGCCGCGGACAGGGAAAGCAATCAGCCCCAGCATTTT

D gene: .
V gene: TRBV20-1
CDR3 length: 14
J gene: TRBJ1-1
clone size: .
CDR3 protein: CSASPGTTNTEAFF
CDR3 DNA: TGCAGTGCTAGTCCCGGGACTACGAACACTGAAGCTTTCTTT

D gene: .
V gene: TRBV27
CDR3 length: 13
J gene: TRBJ2-7
clone size: .
CDR3 protein: CASSSPGYYEQYF
CDR3 DNA: TGTGCCAGCAGTTCTCCCGGGTACTACGAGCAGTACTTC

D gene: TRBD2
V gene: TRBV3-1/TRBV3-2
CDR3 length: 16
J gene: TRBJ2-1
clone size: .
CDR3 protein: CASSLLASGGSNEQFF
CDR3 DNA: TGTGCCAGCAGCCTCCTGGCTAGCGGGGGGAGCAATGAGCAGTTCTTC

D gene: TRBD2
V gene: TRBV2
CDR3 length: 16
J gene: TRBJ2-3
clone size: .
CDR3 protein: CASSEASGGQVDTQYF
CDR3 DNA: TGTGCCAGCAGTGAAGCTAGCGGGGGGCAGGTAGATACGCAGTATTTT

D gene: .
V gene: TRBV19
CDR3 length: 14
J gene: TRBJ2-3
clone size: .
CDR3 protein: CASSVTRVADTQYF
CDR3 DNA: TGTGCCAGTAGTGTGACGCGGGTGGCAGATACGCAGTATTTT

D gene: .
V gene: TRBV7-2
CDR3 length: 14
J gene: TRBJ1-5
clone size: .
CDR3 protein: CASSFREGGQPQHF
CDR3 DNA: TGTGCCAGCAGCTTCAGGGAAGGGGGTCAGCCCCAGCATTTT

D gene: TRBD1
V gene: TRBV9
CDR3 length: 16
J gene: TRBJ2-5
clone size: .
CDR3 protein: CASSRGQVRNQETQYF
CDR3 DNA: TGTGCCAGCAGCCGGGGACAGGTCCGGAACCAAGAGACCCAGTACTTC